Sequencing of this T cell receptor beta chain was carried out in a study of OX40 agonist ivuxolimab in advanced cancers. TCRdb's table, derived via immunoSEQ multiplex PCR, lists solely in-frame clones and lacks some. The sample shows roughly 92,000 clones, approximately 92% of them seen only once. V lost 0 bases and J 2 bases, leaving 5 bases between the germline ends. Germline V gives CDR1 LNHDA, CDR2 SQIVND (reference sequence). CDR3 size: 13 residues. V is TRBV19 and J is TRBJ2-7; unclear D gene. This TCR came from an adult with an advanced solid tumor such as melanoma, head and neck, liver or kidney cancer. Source: CD4+ or CD8+ T cells sorted from blood, taken in a trial of the OX40 agonist ivuxolimab. CDR3 in amino acids: CASSIDRTYEQYF. DNA of the CDR3: TGTGCCAGTAGTATAGACAGGACCTACGAGCAGTACTTC.